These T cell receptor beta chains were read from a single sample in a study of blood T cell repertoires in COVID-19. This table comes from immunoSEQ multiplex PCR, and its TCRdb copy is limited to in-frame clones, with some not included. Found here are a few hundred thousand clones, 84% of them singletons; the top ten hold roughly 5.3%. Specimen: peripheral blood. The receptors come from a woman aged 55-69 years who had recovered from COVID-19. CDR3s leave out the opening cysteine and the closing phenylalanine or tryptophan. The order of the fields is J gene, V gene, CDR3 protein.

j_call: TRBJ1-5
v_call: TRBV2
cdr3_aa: ASSERDRYQPQH

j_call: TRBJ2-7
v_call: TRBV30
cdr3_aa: AWAILDEQY

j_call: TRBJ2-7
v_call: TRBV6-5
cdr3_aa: ASIDRTYEQY

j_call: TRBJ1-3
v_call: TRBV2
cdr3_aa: ASSEARQGNTIY

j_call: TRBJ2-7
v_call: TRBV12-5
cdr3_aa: ASGLLSGYEQY

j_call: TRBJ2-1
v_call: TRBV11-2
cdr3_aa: ASSFFGGRSNEQF

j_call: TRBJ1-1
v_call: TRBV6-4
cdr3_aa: ASSDEGARTEAF

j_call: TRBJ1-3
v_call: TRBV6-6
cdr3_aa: ASITGDRGNTIY

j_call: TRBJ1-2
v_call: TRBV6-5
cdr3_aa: ASTPTWHYGYT

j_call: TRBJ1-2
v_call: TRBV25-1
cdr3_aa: ASSEGGRGYT

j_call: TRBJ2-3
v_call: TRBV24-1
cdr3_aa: ATSDRQTTDTQY

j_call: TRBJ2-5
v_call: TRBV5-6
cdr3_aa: ASSAGTSGETQY

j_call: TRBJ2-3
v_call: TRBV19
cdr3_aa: ASSSDRGLAGDSPRDTQY

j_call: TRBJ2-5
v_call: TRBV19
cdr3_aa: ASSIVDRQETQY

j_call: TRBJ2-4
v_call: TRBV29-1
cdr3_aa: SVDIAKNIQY

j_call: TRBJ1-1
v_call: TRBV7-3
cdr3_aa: ASSGGNTEAF

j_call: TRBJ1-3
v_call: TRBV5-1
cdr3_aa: ASSKMGQGDTIY

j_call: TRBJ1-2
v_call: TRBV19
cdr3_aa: ASTPRQGLNLVYGYT

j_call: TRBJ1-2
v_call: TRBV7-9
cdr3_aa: ASSLVSVPNYGYT

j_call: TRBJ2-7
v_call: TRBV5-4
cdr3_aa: ASSLAGGPAYEQY

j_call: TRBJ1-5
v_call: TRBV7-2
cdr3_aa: ASSLGQWQPQH

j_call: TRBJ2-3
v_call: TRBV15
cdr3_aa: ATSRERTNADTQY

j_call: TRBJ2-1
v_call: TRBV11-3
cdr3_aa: ASSLGASSYNEQF

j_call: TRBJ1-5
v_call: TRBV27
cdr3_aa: ASSLGPVEPQH

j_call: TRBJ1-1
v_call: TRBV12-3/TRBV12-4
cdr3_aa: ASSQTPSSGAF

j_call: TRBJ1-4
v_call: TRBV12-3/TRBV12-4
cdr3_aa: ASTLTGPGKLF

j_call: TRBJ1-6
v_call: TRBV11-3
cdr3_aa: ASSARQNSPLH

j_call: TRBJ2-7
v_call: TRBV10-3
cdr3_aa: AIKNRVTNEQY

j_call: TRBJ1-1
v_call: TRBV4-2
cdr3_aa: ASSQDDGVGKRTTEAF

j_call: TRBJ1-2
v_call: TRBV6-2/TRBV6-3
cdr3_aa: ASSYTGVLGYT

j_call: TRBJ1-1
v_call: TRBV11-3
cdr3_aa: ASSADREGEAF

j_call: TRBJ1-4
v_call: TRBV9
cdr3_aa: ASSLQGAVTNEKLF

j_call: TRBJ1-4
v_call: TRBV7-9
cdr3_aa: ASSLGHATNEKLF

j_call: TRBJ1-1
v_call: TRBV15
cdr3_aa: ATSRLSGDATEAF

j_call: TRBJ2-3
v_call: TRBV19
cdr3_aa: ASSILTYSGGAADTQY

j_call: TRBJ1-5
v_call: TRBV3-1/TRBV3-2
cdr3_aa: ASSHTDQPQH

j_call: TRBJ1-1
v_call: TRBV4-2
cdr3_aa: ASRLGGELTEAF

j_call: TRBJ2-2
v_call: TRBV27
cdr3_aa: ASTPLDRVGTGELF

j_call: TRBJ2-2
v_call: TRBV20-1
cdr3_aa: SASKHRAANTGELF

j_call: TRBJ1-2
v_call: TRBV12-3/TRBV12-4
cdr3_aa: ASRQGNYGYT

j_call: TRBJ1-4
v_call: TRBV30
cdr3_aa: AWSVRGEKLF

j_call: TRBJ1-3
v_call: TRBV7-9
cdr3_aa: ASSWPGSGNTIY

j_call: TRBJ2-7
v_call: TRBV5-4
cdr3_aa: ASSPRTSGGAAEQY

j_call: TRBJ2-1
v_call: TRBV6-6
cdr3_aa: ASSYSDRGDEQF